This is a list of T cell receptor beta chains from one sample in a study of cytomegalovirus exposure and HLA in healthy donors. Measured with immunoSEQ multiplex PCR; TCRdb has only the in-frame clones, and not every one. The sample holds 150,000 to 200,000 clones, roughly 82% seen once. Material for sequencing was PBMCs. The receptors were sampled from a woman between 18 and 29 years old in good health and CMV-seronegative. The CDR3 runs from the conserved cysteine through the conserved F or W. A D gene is named only where the DNA matches it firmly. Size values are once, few and many counts, or a class for expanded clones, and some rows have none.

V,D,size,J,DNA,CDR3
TRBV5-3,TRBD1,.,TRBJ2-1,TGTGCCAGAAGCTTTCCCCTAGACAGGGCCGGTTTCAACAATGAGCAGTTCTTC,CARSFPLDRAGFNNEQFF
TRBV6-1,.,.,TRBJ1-1,TGTGCCAGCAGCCTATGGGGCAGGGACACTGAAGCTTTCTTT,CASSLWGRDTEAFF
TRBV5-1,.,few,TRBJ2-2,TGCGCCAGCCAGTACGCCCTAGCATCTTTTTCGGGCACCGGGGAGCTGTTTTTT,CASQYALASFSGTGELFF
TRBV27,.,.,TRBJ2-2,TGTGCCAGCAGTCTATCACAGGGATTTCTGTTGGGGGAGCTGTTTTTT,CASSLSQGFLLGELFF
TRBV30,TRBD2,.,TRBJ2-1,TGTGCCTGGAGTACGCCATTGGGGACTAGGTACAATGAGCAGTTCTTC,CAWSTPLGTRYNEQFF
TRBV7-9,.,.,TRBJ1-1,TGTGCCGGAGGGACCTCAACGAACACTGAAGCTTTCTTT,CAGGTSTNTEAFF
TRBV19,.,.,TRBJ1-5,TGTGCCAGCCCTACGAGAGTCCATAGCAATCAGCCCCAGCATTTT,CASPTRVHSNQPQHF
TRBV6-5,TRBD1,.,TRBJ2-3,TGTGCCAGCAGTTCCGGGACAGGGGAGGCAGATACGCAGTATTTT,CASSSGTGEADTQYF
TRBV13,.,.,TRBJ1-3,TGTGCCAGCAGCTTAGGCAGGGTATCAAACACCATATATTTT,CASSLGRVSNTIYF
TRBV6-4,.,.,TRBJ2-7,TGTGCCAGCCGTAGTTTAGACGAGCAGTACTTC,CASRSLDEQYF
TRBV5-6,TRBD2,.,TRBJ2-7,TGTGCCAGCAGCTTGTCAGGAGCGGGGGCCTACGAGCAGTACTTC,CASSLSGAGAYEQYF
TRBV7-6,.,.,TRBJ2-7,TGTGCCAGCAGCCCCTTAGCGGCAACTCCCTACGAGCAGTACTTC,CASSPLAATPYEQYF
TRBV5-4,TRBD1,.,TRBJ2-2,TGTGCCAGCAGCTTGGGACAGGGTATAATTAACACCGGGGAGCTGTTTTTT,CASSLGQGIINTGELFF
TRBV5-4,.,.,TRBJ1-2,TGTGCCAGCAGTGAGACAGGCCAGAACTATGGCTACACCTTC,CASSETGQNYGYTF
TRBV6-5,.,.,TRBJ1-3,TGTGCCAGCAGTTACGGACAAGGGACTGGAAACACCATATATTTT,CASSYGQGTGNTIYF
TRBV19,TRBD1,once,TRBJ2-7,TGTGCCAGTAGTAAAAGGACAGGGACCTACGAGCAGTACTTC,CASSKRTGTYEQYF
TRBV20-1,.,.,TRBJ2-7,TGCAGTGCTAGTTCGGGGGAGCAGTACTTC,CSASSGEQYF
TRBV19,TRBD1,.,TRBJ2-1,TGTGCCAGTTCAACAGGGGGGATATACAATGAGCAGTTCTTC,CASSTGGIYNEQFF
TRBV18,TRBD1,.,TRBJ1-3,TGTGCCAGCTCACCAAGAACACTCGGGACAGCTGGAAACACCATATATTTT,CASSPRTLGTAGNTIYF
TRBV5-1,.,few,TRBJ2-7,TGCGCCAGCAGCTTGGGACAGCCAAGGCGCGAGCAGTACTTC,CASSLGQPRREQYF
TRBV6-1,TRBD2,.,TRBJ2-7,TGTGCCAGCAGTGAATGGGTTAGCGGGAGCGACGAGCAGTACTTC,CASSEWVSGSDEQYF
TRBV15,.,.,TRBJ2-4,TGTGCCACCAGCCCGCGGCTAGCGCAAGCCAAAAACATTCAGTACTTC,CATSPRLAQAKNIQYF
TRBV15,.,.,TRBJ1-1,TGTGCCACCAGCAGAGATCTGGGGACTGAGAACACTGAAGCTTTCTTT,CATSRDLGTENTEAFF
TRBV5-4,TRBD2,.,TRBJ2-4,TGTGCCAGCAGCTCGGGACTAGCGGGACACGCCAAAAACATTCAGTACTTC,CASSSGLAGHAKNIQYF
TRBV7-3,TRBD2,.,TRBJ2-2,TGTGCCAGCAGCCCGCCCATACTAGCGGGGAACACCGGGGAGCTGTTTTTT,CASSPPILAGNTGELFF
TRBV30,TRBD1,.,TRBJ1-1,TGTGCCTACAGTGGACAGGGAGAAACTGAAGCTTTCTTT,CAYSGQGETEAFF
TRBV7-9,.,.,TRBJ2-2,TGTGCCAGCAGCTTAGGGGGGGACACCGGGGAGCTGTTTTTT,CASSLGGDTGELFF
TRBV7-9,.,.,TRBJ2-5,TGTGCCAGCAGCCAGGGAAGGGCCGGAGAGACCCAGTACTTC,CASSQGRAGETQYF
TRBV12-5,TRBD2,.,TRBJ2-5,TGTGCTAGTGGGAAAACGGGGGGGCTAGAGACCCAGTACTTC,CASGKTGGLETQYF
TRBV2,TRBD1,.,TRBJ1-1,TGTGCCAGCACCCGGGACAGCAACACTGAAGCTTTCTTT,CASTRDSNTEAFF
TRBV4-1,.,.,TRBJ2-3,TGCGCCAGCAGCCAAGAAGGTGGGGGGGCTAGCACAGATACGCAGTATTTT,CASSQEGGGASTDTQYF
TRBV2,TRBD2,.,TRBJ2-5,TGTGCCAGCAGTGAGGATCTAGCGGGAGCAGAGACCCAGTACTTC,CASSEDLAGAETQYF
TRBV7-9,.,few,TRBJ1-2,TGTGCCAGCAGCTTGGGCGAAAACGGCTACACCTTC,CASSLGENGYTF
TRBV2,.,.,TRBJ2-2,TGTGCCAGCAGTGGTGGGGGGTCAAACACCGGGGAGCTGTTTTTT,CASSGGGSNTGELFF
TRBV6-5,.,.,TRBJ1-1,TGTGCCAGCAGTTCACAGGGCGCTGGGGCCACTGAAGCTTTCTTT,CASSSQGAGATEAFF
TRBV15,.,.,TRBJ2-1,TGTGCCACCAGCACGGAAGCGGAATCCTACAATGAGCAGTTCTTC,CATSTEAESYNEQFF
TRBV6-4,.,.,TRBJ2-1,TGTGCCAGCAGTGAATCGGGGACTCCCTCGGGCAATGAGCAGTTCTTC,CASSESGTPSGNEQFF
TRBV7-2,TRBD2,.,TRBJ2-2,TGTGCCAGCACCCTCACCGCCGGGACTAGCGGGACCGGGGAGCTGTTTTTT,CASTLTAGTSGTGELFF
TRBV4-2,TRBD2,.,TRBJ2-3,TGTGCCAGCAGCCCTTCCGGGGGGGCTGCAGATACGCAGTATTTT,CASSPSGGAADTQYF
TRBV7-2,TRBD2,.,TRBJ2-2,TGTGCCAGCAGCTTTCGGACACTCGGGGGGGAGGAGCTGTTTTTT,CASSFRTLGGEELFF
TRBV5-4,.,.,TRBJ2-7,TGTGCCAGCAGCTTTATTGGGCCCTACGAGCAGTACTTC,CASSFIGPYEQYF
TRBV18,TRBD2,.,TRBJ2-7,TGTGCCAGCTCACTCCGGACTAGCCTAGTACGGGAGCAGTACTTC,CASSLRTSLVREQYF
TRBV9,TRBD1,few,TRBJ2-1,TGTGCCAGCAGCGTAGCTCCCAACAGGGGGCTTGTACTCGATGAGCAGTTCTTC,CASSVAPNRGLVLDEQFF
TRBV25-1,TRBD2,.,TRBJ2-3,TGTGCCAGCAGTGAATGGGTAGCGGGGGGGGACACAGATACGCAGTATTTT,CASSEWVAGGDTDTQYF
TRBV19,.,.,TRBJ1-4,TGTGCCAGTGGTCCGGGGGGAGGTGAAAAACTGTTTTTT,CASGPGGGEKLFF
TRBV4-2,TRBD2,.,TRBJ2-1,TGTGCCAGCAGCCAAGAGACCGGGACTAGAAGCTACAATGAGCAGTTCTTC,CASSQETGTRSYNEQFF
TRBV12-5,TRBD2,once,TRBJ2-5,TGTGCTAGTGGTTCCGGGACTAGCGGGGGGAGAACAGAGACCCAGTACTTC,CASGSGTSGGRTETQYF
TRBV6-1,.,few,TRBJ1-1,TGTGCCAGCAGTGAGAGCTACACTGAAGCTTTCTTT,CASSESYTEAFF
TRBV2,.,.,TRBJ2-2,TGTGCCAGCAGTCCGACTTACTCGAACACCGGGGAGCTGTTTTTT,CASSPTYSNTGELFF
TRBV10-3,TRBD1,.,TRBJ1-2,TGTGCCATCAAATCAGGGACAGGAAAAACCTATGGCTACACCTTC,CAIKSGTGKTYGYTF
TRBV6-1,.,.,TRBJ1-3,TGTGCCAGCAGTGTCTCCAACAGGATCTCTGGAAACACCATATATTTT,CASSVSNRISGNTIYF